This TCR beta chain was sequenced during a study of blood T cell repertoires in COVID-19. Study-level background: Acute-phase and convalescent COVID-19 samples originated in the United States, Italy and Spain. Sources were T cells, B-cell-depleted T cells, or PBMCs; the material itself was cDNA or gDNA.

The germline CDR1 and CDR2 sequences are SGHVS and FQNEAQ. V lost 0 bases to trimming and J lost 5 bases, with 8 bases between them. The CDR3 extends over 14 amino acids. Per the study methods: Amplification with reference gene primers provided the estimates of nucleated cell counts. TCRdb's copy holds only in-frame clones and misses some; the assay was immunoSEQ multiplex PCR. V and J calls and clone size follow that table, whereas D and trimming were derived from the DNA. Among around 54,000 clones, about nine tenths were seen once, and the ten largest hold around 8.2%. The origin of this receptor is a middle-aged woman with active COVID-19. The chain carries TRBV7-8 and TRBJ1-5; D remains ambiguous. The sequenced material came from peripheral blood. The chain's CDR3 is CASSLARGHQPQHF. The CDR3 region has the DNA TGTGCCAGCAGCTTAGCGCGAGGGCATCAGCCCCAGCATTTT.